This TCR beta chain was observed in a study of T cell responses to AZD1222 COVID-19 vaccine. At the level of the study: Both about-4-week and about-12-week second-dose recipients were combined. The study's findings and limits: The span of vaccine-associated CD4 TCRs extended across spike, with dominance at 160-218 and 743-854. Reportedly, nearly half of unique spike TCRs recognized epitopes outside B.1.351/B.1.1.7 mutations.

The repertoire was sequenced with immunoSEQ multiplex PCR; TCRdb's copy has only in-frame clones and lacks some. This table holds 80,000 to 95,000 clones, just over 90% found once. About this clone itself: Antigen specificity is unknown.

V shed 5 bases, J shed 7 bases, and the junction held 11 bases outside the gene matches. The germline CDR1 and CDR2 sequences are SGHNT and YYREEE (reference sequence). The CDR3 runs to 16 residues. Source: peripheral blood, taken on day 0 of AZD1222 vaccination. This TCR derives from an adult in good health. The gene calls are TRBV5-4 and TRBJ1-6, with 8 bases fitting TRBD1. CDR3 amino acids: CASSAIRQGQNSPLHF. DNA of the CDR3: TGTGCCAGCAGTGCAATTCGACAGGGGCAGAATTCACCCCTCCACTTT.